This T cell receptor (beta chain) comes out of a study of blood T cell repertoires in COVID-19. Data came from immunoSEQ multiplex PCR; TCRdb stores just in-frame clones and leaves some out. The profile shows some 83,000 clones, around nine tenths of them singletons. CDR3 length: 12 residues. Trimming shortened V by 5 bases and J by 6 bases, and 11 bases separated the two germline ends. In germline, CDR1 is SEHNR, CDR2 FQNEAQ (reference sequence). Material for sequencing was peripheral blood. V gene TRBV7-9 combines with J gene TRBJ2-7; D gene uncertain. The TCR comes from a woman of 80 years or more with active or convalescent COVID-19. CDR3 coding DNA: TGTGCCAGCAGCCGCGAGGTGGGCGAGCAGTACTTC. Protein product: CASSREVGEQYF.